Shown below are 11 T cell receptor beta chains from a single sample sequenced in a study of cytomegalovirus exposure and HLA in healthy donors (dated by TCRdb to about 2017). Library creation used the immunoSEQ multiplex PCR assay. For the multiplex PCR, a mixture combining 60 forward primers for TCR Vbeta segments and 13 reverse primers for TCR Jbeta segments was used. Drawn from immuneACCESS, this table holds only the in-frame rearrangements with V and J called that TCRdb kept. Clones are partly lost; checked studies trace under half to an unresolved V gene and leave the rest unexplained. This sample is represented by over 200,000 clones; 82% of them were singletons. The top ten clones comprise around 6% of the sample. Sequencing was carried out using PBMCs. The receptor source for this set is a man in his forties in good health and CMV-seropositive.

The chain employs TRBV10-2 and TRBJ2-7, with 7 bases that match TRBD2. The germline V gene encodes CDR1 WSHSY and CDR2 SAAADI. The CDR3 is 12 residues long. The V and J ends lost 7 bases and 3 bases, in that order; junction bases with no gene match: 3. The chain's CDR3 is CASTPGGYEQYF. The CDR3 region has the DNA TGCGCCAGCACGCCGGGGGGCTACGAGCAGTACTTC.

This clone occurred a few times. J is TRBJ1-2 and V is TRBV4-1, with 7 bases identical to TRBD1. Germline V lookup: CDR1 MGHRA, CDR2 YSYEKL. CDR3 size: 16 residues. V shed 1 base, J shed 4 bases, and the junction held 9 bases outside the gene matches. The CDR3 protein is CASSQVDRVDRYGYTF. For the CDR3, the DNA is TGCGCCAGCAGCCAAGTCGACAGGGTGGATCGCTATGGCTACACCTTC.

The rearrangement links TRBV15 to TRBJ2-7, with 9 bases lining up with TRBD2. The germline CDR1 and CDR2 sequences are LNHNV and YYDKDF (reference sequence). The CDR3 sequence is 14 residues long. The junction had 4 bases not matched to a gene; V was cut back by 3 bases and J by 4 bases. Here the CDR3 DNA reads TGTGCCACCAGCAGGCCTAGCGGGGCGTACGAGCAGTACTTC. Protein product: CATSRPSGAYEQYF.

The chain carries TRBV7-6 and TRBJ2-2; 14 bases align to TRBD2. Germline V gene sequence: CDR1 SGHVS, CDR2 FNYEAQ. V dropped 2 bases and J dropped 4; count of bases not matched to a gene: 9. This CDR3 has 19 amino acids. The CDR3 nucleotides are TGTGCCAGCAGCTTAAAGGGACTAGCGGGAGTTGTGAGCACCGGGGAGCTGTTTTTT. Residues: CASSLKGLAGVVSTGELFF.

The chain couples TRBV7-9 to TRBJ1-2; D remains ambiguous. Per the germline V gene, CDR1 is SEHNR and CDR2 is FQNEAQ (reference sequence). The CDR3 consists of 15 residues. Trimming left V 1 base short and J 2 bases short, with 11 bases between. CDR3 nucleotide sequence: TGTGCCAGCAGCTTAGGGGTTAGCCACAACTATGGCTACACCTTC. Amino acid sequence: CASSLGVSHNYGYTF.

J is TRBJ1-1 and V is TRBV19; tentatively, D is TRBD1 (6 bases). The V gene lost 7 bases and the J gene lost 0 bases, with 27 bases spanning the gap. The length of the CDR3 is 19 residues. Germline V CDR1 and CDR2: LNHDA, SQIVND (reference sequence). The DNA for the CDR3 is TGTGCCAGTACTCCCCGGGGGGTTACAGGGCTCGGGATGAACACTGAAGCTTTCTTT. It encodes CASTPRGVTGLGMNTEAFF. Variable domain in full (rest from reference TRBV19 and TRBJ1-1): DGGITQSPKYLFRKEGQNVTLSCEQNLNHDAMYWYRQDPGQGLRLIYYSQIVNDFQKGDIAEGYSVSREKKESFPLTVTSAQKNPTAFYLCASTPRGVTGLGMNTEAFFGQGTRLTVV.

The chain has TRBV4-1 and TRBJ2-7; TRBD1 matches at 8 bases. Germline loops: CDR1 MGHRA, CDR2 YSYEKL. With 4 bases clipped from V and 1 base from J, the junction kept 3 bases outside the gene matches. The CDR3 spans 14 residues. The chain's CDR3 is CASSLGQGSYEQYF. CDR3 sequence (DNA): TGCGCCAGCAGCCTAGGACAGGGATCCTACGAGCAGTACTTC.

The chain joins TRBV7-6 to TRBJ2-7; 12 bases align to TRBD2. The V gene's germline CDR1 is SGHVS and CDR2 FNYEAQ. With V trimmed by 5 bases and J by 2 bases, 4 bases remained unmatched. The CDR3 has 15 residues. The CDR3 coding sequence is TGTGCCAGCAGCCGACTAGCGGGGGATGCCTACGAGCAGTACTTC. Translating gives CASSRLAGDAYEQYF.

The V call is TRBV27, the J call TRBJ2-7, with TRBD2 as a possible D gene (6 bases). This CDR3 has 14 residues. V lost 3 bases to trimming and J lost 4 bases, with 13 bases between them. Germline V gene data show CDR1 as MNHEY and CDR2 as SMNVEV (reference sequence). The CDR3 DNA reads as TGTGCCAGCAGTTTTTCGGCGGGGTCTTACGAGCAGTACTTC. Translating it yields CASSFSAGSYEQYF.

In its sample, this clone was seen a few times. CDR3 region: CASSLYAGGFDGYTF. The CDR3 DNA sequence: TGTGCCAGCAGTTTATACGCAGGGGGTTTCGATGGCTACACCTTC. The chain carries TRBV27 and TRBJ1-2; 7 positions match TRBD1. The germline gives CDR1 MNHEY, CDR2 SMNVEV (reference sequence). This CDR3 comprises 15 residues. V was clipped by 1 base and J by 6 bases; unmatched bases: 8.

The chain has TRBV29-1 and TRBJ1-2; unclear D gene. This CDR3 has 11 residues. With 6 bases removed from V and 1 base from J, the gap between germline ends came to 6 bases. CDR1 and CDR2 from the germline V gene are SQVTM and ANQGSEA. In nucleotides, the CDR3 is TGCAGCGTCGAGCTTAACTATGGCTACACCTTC. Protein product: CSVELNYGYTF. The full variable domain, rest sourced from reference TRBV29-1 and TRBJ1-2, is SAVISQKPSRDICQRGTSLTIQCQVDSQVTMMFWYRQQPGQSLTLIATANQGSEATYESGFVIDKFPISRPNLTFSTLTVSNMSPEDSSIYLCSVELNYGYTFGSGTRLTVV.